Following are 24 T cell receptor beta chains from one sample sequenced in a study of blood T cell repertoires in COVID-19. The repertoire was sequenced with immunoSEQ multiplex PCR; TCRdb's copy has only in-frame clones and lacks some. This repertoire shows some 200,000 clones, around 84% found once; its top ten account for 10%. Sequencing input: peripheral blood. These receptor sequences come from a woman of 80 years or more with COVID-19, enrolled during active disease.

The rearrangement joins TRBV7-2 to TRBJ2-3; TRBD2 aligns across 11 bases. This CDR3 is built from 16 residues. The germline V gene has CDR1 SGHTA and CDR2 FQGNSA. The junction had 11 bases not matched to a gene; V was cut back by 6 bases and J by 6 bases. CDR3 sequence reads: CASRASSGGQGDTQYF. The CDR3 DNA reads TGTGCCAGCAGAGCATCTAGCGGGGGGCAGGGGGATACGCAGTATTTT. The whole variable domain, filled in from reference TRBV7-2 and TRBJ2-3, reads GAGVSQSPSNKVTEKGKDVELRCDPISGHTALYWYRQSLGQGLEFLIYFQGNSAPDKSGLPSDRFSAERTGGSVSTLTIQRTQQEDSAVYLCASRASSGGQGDTQYFGPGTRLTVL.

CDR3 in DNA: TGTGCCAGCACCCCAGGGGGCAGCACCTACGAGCAGTACTTC. Encoded protein: CASTPGGSTYEQYF. The chain combines TRBV7-2 with TRBJ2-7, with 8 bases that match TRBD1. The CDR3 sequence is 14 residues long. Looked up from germline, CDR1 is SGHTA and CDR2 is FQGNSA. J gave up 2 bases and V 7 bases, and 7 bases lay outside the gene matches.

The V and J genes are TRBV5-1 and TRBJ2-3, with 8 bases identical to TRBD1. V shed 4 bases and J 1 base; nucleotides not matched to a gene: 2. This CDR3 comprises 14 residues. Per the germline V gene, CDR1 is SGHRS and CDR2 is YFSETQ. The CDR3 DNA reads as TGCGCCAGCAGCACGACAGGGGGCACAGATACGCAGTATTTT. Its protein is CASSTTGGTDTQYF.

This clone was recorded a few times. This chain links TRBV6-6 with TRBJ1-5, with D unclear. The V gene's germline CDR1 is MNHNY and CDR2 SVGAGI (reference sequence). V lost 2 bases, J lost 6 bases, and 8 bases lay in between. The CDR3 is 13 residues long. The CDR3 bases are TGTGCCAGCAGTTACGAAACGGGTCAGCCCCAGCATTTT. Translated: CASSYETGQPQHF.

The rearrangement links TRBV27 to TRBJ2-7, with a possible D match to TRBD1 (6 bases). This CDR3 is built from 17 residues. CDR1 MNHEY and CDR2 SMNVEV come from the germline V gene (reference sequence). V was cut by 2 bases and J by 7 bases, with 24 bases left in between. As DNA, the CDR3 is TGTGCCAGCAGTTTAGAATCAACGGGGACATCCTACGGGGAGCAGTACTTC. This translates into CASSLESTGTSYGEQYF.

This chain links TRBV3-1 (or the pseudogene TRBV3-2) with TRBJ1-4, with TRBD1 matching 7 bases. The V gene's germline CDR1 is LGHDT and CDR2 YNNKEL (reference sequence). V was clipped by 5 bases and J by 5 bases; unmatched bases: 5. The CDR3 has 14 amino acids. CDR3 in DNA: TGTGCCAGCAGCAGAGGGACAGTGAATGAAAAACTGTTTTTT. The encoded protein is CASSRGTVNEKLFF.

The chain links TRBV5-1 to TRBJ1-2, with a tentative D call TRBD1 (5 bases). This CDR3 contains 15 residues. Germline CDR1 is SGHRS and CDR2 is YFSETQ. V lost 3 bases, J lost 8 bases, and 20 bases lay in between. CDR3 protein: CASSSKISGPDGYTF. In nucleotides, the CDR3 is TGCGCCAGCAGCTCAAAAATTTCAGGGCCGGACGGCTACACCTTC.

The rearrangement uses TRBV10-3 and TRBJ2-3; TRBD2 matches 14 bases. Germline V gene data show CDR1 as ENHRY and CDR2 as SYGVKD. The CDR3 is made up of 18 amino acids. V was clipped by 0 bases and J by 3 bases; unmatched bases: 5. This CDR3 is CAISESGTSGGSTDTQYF. The CDR3 DNA is TGTGCCATCAGTGAGTCGGGGACTAGCGGGGGATCTACAGATACGCAGTATTTT.

This chain uses TRBV7-6 with TRBJ2-2, with 13 bases that match TRBD2. The V gene end was trimmed by 5 bases and the J gene end by 1 base; junction bases not matched to a gene: 7. CDR1 and CDR2 from the germline V gene are SGHVS and FNYEAQ. This CDR3 contains 18 residues. For the CDR3, the DNA is TGTGCCAGCAGCACCGGACTAGCGGGGGCCGGGAACACCGGGGAGCTGTTTTTT. Translated, it gives CASSTGLAGAGNTGELFF.

J is TRBJ1-1 and V is TRBV6-6; the D is unclear. Looked up from germline, CDR1 is MNHNY and CDR2 is SVGAGI (reference sequence). V lost 9 bases, J lost 0 bases, and 11 bases lay in between. This CDR3 comprises 13 residues. CDR3 DNA: TGTGCCAGTTTAACGGAGATGAACACTGAAGCTTTCTTT. It codes for CASLTEMNTEAFF.

The J gene is TRBJ2-2, the V gene TRBV10-3; 11 bases map to TRBD2. CDR1 and CDR2 (germline): ENHRY, SYGVKD. There are 16 residues in the CDR3. V lost 6 bases and J lost 1; bases outside the gene matches: 4. The CDR3 DNA sequence: TGTGCCATCAGCACAGGACTAGCGGGGAACACCGGGGAGCTGTTTTTT. As protein: CAISTGLAGNTGELFF.

The sample holds a few counts of this clone. The V and J genes are TRBV11-3 and TRBJ2-5; 10 nucleotides line up with TRBD2. The V segment lost 1 base and the J segment 0 bases; nucleotides outside the gene matches: 5. The germline V gene encodes CDR1 SGHNT and CDR2 YENEEA. The CDR3 length is 17 residues. The CDR3 loop is CASSLVTAGGYQETQYF. CDR3 nucleotide sequence: TGTGCCAGCAGCTTAGTCACAGCGGGGGGGTACCAAGAGACCCAGTACTTC.

The chain carries TRBV11-3 and TRBJ2-1, with 7 bases lining up with TRBD1. The germline V gene encodes CDR1 SGHNT and CDR2 YENEEA. The length of the CDR3 is 15 residues. With 1 base clipped from V and 4 bases from J, the junction kept 4 bases outside the gene matches. The CDR3 sequence is CASSLAGTAYNEQFF. In DNA, the CDR3 is TGTGCCAGCAGCTTAGCGGGGACAGCGTACAATGAGCAGTTCTTC.

The chain uses TRBV7-9 and TRBJ2-3; no firm D call. Looked up from germline, CDR1 is SEHNR and CDR2 is FQNEAQ (reference sequence). The CDR3 totals 12 residues. The ends were cut back, 1 base at V and 4 bases at J, with 3 bases in the middle. Written as DNA, the CDR3 is TGTGCCAGCAGCTTAGTCGCAGATACGCAGTATTTT. Its protein product is CASSLVADTQYF.

The chain combines TRBV30 with TRBJ1-5, with 7 bases lining up with TRBD1. In germline, CDR1 is GTSNPN, CDR2 SVGIG (reference sequence). This CDR3 is built from 14 residues. Trimming at V came to 3 bases and at J to 4 bases, leaving 6 bases not matched to a gene. The CDR3 spells CAWRLGTANQPQHF. Here the CDR3 DNA reads TGTGCCTGGAGGCTCGGGACAGCAAATCAGCCCCAGCATTTT. Full variable domain (missing parts from reference TRBV30 and TRBJ1-5): SQTIHQWPATLVQPVGSPLSLECTVEGTSNPNLYWYRQAAGRGLQLLFYSVGIGQISSEVPQNLSASRPQDRQFILSSKKLLLSDSGFYLCAWRLGTANQPQHFGDGTRLSIL.

The V call is TRBV18, the J call TRBJ2-1; maybe TRBD1 (5 bases). The V gene lost 6 bases and the J gene lost 1 base, with 13 bases spanning the gap. This CDR3 has 15 residues. CDR1 KGHSH and CDR2 LQKENI come from the germline V gene. The CDR3 spells CASSLRVSSYNEQFF. Here the CDR3 DNA reads TGTGCCAGCTCTCTCAGGGTATCATCCTACAATGAGCAGTTCTTC.

This chain joins TRBV24-1 and TRBJ2-2; TRBD2 aligns across 12 bases. V was clipped by 3 bases and J by 6 bases; unmatched bases: 4. CDR1 and CDR2 (germline): KGHDR, SFDVKD. The CDR3 runs 16 residues. CDR3 residues: CATSDPSGGAAGELFF. The CDR3 bases are TGTGCCACCAGTGATCCTAGCGGGGGGGCGGCCGGGGAGCTGTTTTTT.

This sequence joins TRBV7-2 and TRBJ2-5, with a weak D call TRBD2 (6 bases). V lost 1 base and J 5 bases, leaving 11 bases between the germline ends. The CDR3 is 14 residues long. Germline values: CDR1 SGHTA, CDR2 FQGNSA. CDR3 nucleotides: TGTGCCAGCAGCTTAGATTGGGGGAGGGAGACCCAGTACTTC. Translating gives CASSLDWGRETQYF.

As for this clone: This sample also contains other DNA sequences that code for the same CDR3. This chain links TRBV18 with TRBJ2-5; 9 bases line up with TRBD1. Looked up from germline, CDR1 is KGHSH and CDR2 is LQKENI. With 6 bases clipped from V and 4 bases from J, the junction kept 3 bases outside the gene matches. There are 13 residues in the CDR3. The CDR3, as DNA: TGTGCCAGCTCGCGGGGACAGGGAGAGACCCAGTACTTC. Protein: CASSRGQGETQYF.

This clone was counted only a few times. The chain recombines TRBV5-6 with TRBJ2-7; 9 bases are shared with TRBD1. The trim removed 0 bases at V and 7 bases at J, leaving 5 bases unmatched. The CDR3 runs 14 residues. The V gene's germline CDR1 is SGHDT and CDR2 YYEEEE. CDR3 in DNA: TGTGCCAGCAGCTTGGACAGGGGGCGATGGGAGCAGTACTTC. Its protein product is CASSLDRGRWEQYF. The whole variable domain, filled in from reference TRBV5-6 and TRBJ2-7, reads DAGVTQSPTHLIKTRGQQVTLRCSPKSGHDTVSWYQQALGQGPQFIFQYYEEEERQRGNFPDRFSGHQFPNYSSELNVNALLLGDSALYLCASSLDRGRWEQYFGPGTRLTVT.

The rearrangement joins TRBV18 to TRBJ1-1; TRBD1 agrees at 8 bases. The CDR3 totals 15 residues. The V and J ends lost 6 bases and 5 bases, in that order; junction bases with no gene match: 11. The V gene's germline CDR1 is KGHSH and CDR2 LQKENI. Here the CDR3 reads CASSLRTGGDTEAFF. DNA of the CDR3: TGTGCCAGCTCCCTACGAACAGGGGGGGATACTGAAGCTTTCTTT.

The V gene is TRBV6-5, the J gene TRBJ1-1; D is perhaps TRBD1 (5 bases). V was cut by 4 bases and J by 5 bases, with 8 bases left in between. Germline CDR1 reads MNHEY; CDR2 reads SVGAGI. The CDR3 is made up of 12 amino acids. CDR3 sequence reads: CASSWGGTEAFF. Written as DNA, the CDR3 is TGTGCCAGCAGTTGGGGCGGAACTGAAGCTTTCTTT.

This chain connects TRBV24-1 to TRBJ2-2; the match to TRBD1 covers 8 bases. Losses at the gene ends were 6 bases for V and 1 base for J; bases not matched to a gene: 9. From germline, CDR1 is KGHDR and CDR2 SFDVKD. The CDR3 consists of 17 residues. The CDR3 protein is CATSPNMDRVNTGELFF. DNA of the CDR3: TGTGCCACCAGTCCCAATATGGACAGGGTGAACACCGGGGAGCTGTTTTTT.

The chain carries TRBV11-2 and TRBJ2-5, with D possibly being TRBD1 (6 bases). With 0 bases removed from V and 5 bases from J, the gap between germline ends came to 7 bases. CDR3 length equals 13 residues. The germline V gene has CDR1 SGHAT and CDR2 FQNNGV. The CDR3 is CASSLDRGETQYF. For the CDR3, the DNA is TGTGCCAGCAGCTTAGACAGGGGTGAGACCCAGTACTTC.